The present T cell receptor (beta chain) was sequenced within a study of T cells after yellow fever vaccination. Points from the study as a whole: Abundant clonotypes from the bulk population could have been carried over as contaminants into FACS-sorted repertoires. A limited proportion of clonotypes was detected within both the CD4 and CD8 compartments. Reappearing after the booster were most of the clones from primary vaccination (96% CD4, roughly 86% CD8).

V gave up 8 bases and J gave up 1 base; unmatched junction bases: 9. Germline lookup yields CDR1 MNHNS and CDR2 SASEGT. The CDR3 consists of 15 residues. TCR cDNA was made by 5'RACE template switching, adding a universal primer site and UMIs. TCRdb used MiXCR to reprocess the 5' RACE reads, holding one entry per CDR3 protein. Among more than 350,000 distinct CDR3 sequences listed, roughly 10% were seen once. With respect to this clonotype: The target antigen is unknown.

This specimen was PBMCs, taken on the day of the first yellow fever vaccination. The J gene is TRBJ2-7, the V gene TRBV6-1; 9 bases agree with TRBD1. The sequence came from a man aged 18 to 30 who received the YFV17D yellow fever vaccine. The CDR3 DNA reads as TGTGCCAGCCGTGGGACGACAGGGGGTTCCTACGAGCAGTACGTC. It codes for CASRGTTGGSYEQYV.